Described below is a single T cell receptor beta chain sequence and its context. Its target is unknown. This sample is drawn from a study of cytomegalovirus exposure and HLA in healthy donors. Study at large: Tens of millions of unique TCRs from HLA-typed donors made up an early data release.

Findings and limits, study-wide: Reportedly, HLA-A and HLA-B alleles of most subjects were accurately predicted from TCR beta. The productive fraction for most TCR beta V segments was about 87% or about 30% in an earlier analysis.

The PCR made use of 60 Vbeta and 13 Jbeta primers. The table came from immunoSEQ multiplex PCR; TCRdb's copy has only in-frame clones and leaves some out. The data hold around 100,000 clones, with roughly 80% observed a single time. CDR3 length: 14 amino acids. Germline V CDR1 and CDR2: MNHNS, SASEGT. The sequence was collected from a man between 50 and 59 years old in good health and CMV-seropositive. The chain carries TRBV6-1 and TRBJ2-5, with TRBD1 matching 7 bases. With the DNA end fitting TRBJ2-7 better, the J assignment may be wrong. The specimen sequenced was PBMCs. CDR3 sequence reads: CATLETGLTYEQYF. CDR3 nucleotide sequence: TGTGCCACGCTCGAGACAGGGTTGACCTACGAGCAGTACTTC.